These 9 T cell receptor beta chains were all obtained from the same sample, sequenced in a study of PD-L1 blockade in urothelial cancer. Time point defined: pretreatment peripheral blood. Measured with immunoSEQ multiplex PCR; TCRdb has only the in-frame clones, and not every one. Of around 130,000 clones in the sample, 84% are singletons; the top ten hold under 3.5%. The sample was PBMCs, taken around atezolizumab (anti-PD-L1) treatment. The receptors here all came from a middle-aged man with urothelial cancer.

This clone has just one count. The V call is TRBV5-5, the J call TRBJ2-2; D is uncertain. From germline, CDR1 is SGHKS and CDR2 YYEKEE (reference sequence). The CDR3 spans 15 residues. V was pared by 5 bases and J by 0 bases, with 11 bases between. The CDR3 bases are TGTGCCAGCAGTTCTCTTACATCGAACACCGGGGAGCTGTTTTTT. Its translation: CASSSLTSNTGELFF.

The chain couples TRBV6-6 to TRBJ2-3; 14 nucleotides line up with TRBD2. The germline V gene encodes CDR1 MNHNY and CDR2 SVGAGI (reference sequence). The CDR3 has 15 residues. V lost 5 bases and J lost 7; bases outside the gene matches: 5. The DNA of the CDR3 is TGTGCCAGCAGTGACCGGACTAGCGGGAGGCATACGCAGTATTTT. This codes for CASSDRTSGRHTQYF.

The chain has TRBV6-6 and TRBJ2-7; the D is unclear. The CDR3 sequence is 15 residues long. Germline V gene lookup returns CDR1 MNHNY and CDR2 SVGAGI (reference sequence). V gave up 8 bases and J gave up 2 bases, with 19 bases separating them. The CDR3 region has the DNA TGTGCCAGCGCCATCAGCCTTCTCGCGGCCTACGAGCAGTACTTC. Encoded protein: CASAISLLAAYEQYF.

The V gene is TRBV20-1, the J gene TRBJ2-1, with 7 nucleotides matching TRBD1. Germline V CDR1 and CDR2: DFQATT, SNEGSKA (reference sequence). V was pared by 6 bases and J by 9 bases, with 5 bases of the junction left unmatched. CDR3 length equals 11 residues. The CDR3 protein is CSAYRGGEQFF. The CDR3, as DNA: TGCAGTGCGTACAGGGGTGGTGAGCAGTTCTTC.

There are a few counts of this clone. The CDR3 protein is CASADSHSGNTIYF. DNA for the CDR3: TGTGCCAGCGCGGACAGCCACTCTGGAAACACCATATATTTT. The chain combines TRBV18 with TRBJ1-3; TRBD1 is a possible D gene (6 bases). The CDR3 extends over 14 amino acids. Germline V gives CDR1 KGHSH, CDR2 LQKENI. The V end lost 8 bases, the J end lost 0 bases, and 11 bases lay between the germline ends.

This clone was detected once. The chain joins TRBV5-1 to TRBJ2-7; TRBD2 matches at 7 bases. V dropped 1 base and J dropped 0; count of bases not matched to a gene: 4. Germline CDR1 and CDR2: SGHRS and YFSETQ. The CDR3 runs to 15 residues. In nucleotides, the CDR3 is TGCGCCAGCAGCTTGAGCGGGGAGAGCTCCTACGAGCAGTACTTC. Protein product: CASSLSGESSYEQYF. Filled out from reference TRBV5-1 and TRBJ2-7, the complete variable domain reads KAGVTQTPRYLIKTRGQQVTLSCSPISGHRSVSWYQQTPGQGLQFLFEYFSETQRNKGNFPGRFSGRQFSNSRSEMNVSTLELGDSALYLCASSLSGESSYEQYFGPGTRLTVT.

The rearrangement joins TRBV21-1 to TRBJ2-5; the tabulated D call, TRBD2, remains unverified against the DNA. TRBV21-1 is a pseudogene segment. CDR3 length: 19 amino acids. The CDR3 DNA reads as TGTGCCAGCAGCAATCGTGGTGGGGGAGGGGCGGGAGGCGAAGAGACCCAGTACTTC. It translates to CASSNRGGGGAGGEETQYF.

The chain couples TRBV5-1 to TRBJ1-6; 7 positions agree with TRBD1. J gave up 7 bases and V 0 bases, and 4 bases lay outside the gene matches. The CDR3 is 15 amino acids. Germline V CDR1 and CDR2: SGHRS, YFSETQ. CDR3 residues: CASSLEGQRNSPLHF. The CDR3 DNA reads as TGCGCCAGCAGCTTGGAGGGACAGCGGAATTCACCCCTCCACTTT.

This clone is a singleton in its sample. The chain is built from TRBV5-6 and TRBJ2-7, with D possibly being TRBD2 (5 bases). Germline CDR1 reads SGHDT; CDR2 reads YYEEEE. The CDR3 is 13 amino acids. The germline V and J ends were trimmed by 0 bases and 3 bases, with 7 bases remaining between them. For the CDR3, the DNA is TGTGCCAGCAGCTTGGGAGGGAACTACGAGCAGTACTTC. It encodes CASSLGGNYEQYF.